This T cell receptor beta chain was documented in a study of T cell responses to AZD1222 COVID-19 vaccine. V lost 2 bases, J lost 3 bases, and 13 bases lay in between. This CDR3 comprises 15 residues. Per germline, CDR1 LNHDA and CDR2 SQIVND (reference sequence). Some clones are missing from TCRdb's copy, which holds only in-frame ones; the method was immunoSEQ multiplex PCR. The sample holds about 120,000 clones; around 87% are singletons and the top ten take under 4%. This sequence joins TRBV19 and TRBJ1-1; no reliable D call. The clonotype comes from an adult in good health. The sequencing here drew on peripheral blood, taken on day 0 of AZD1222 vaccination. CDR3 nucleotides: TGTGCCAGTAGTATACGTGGCTCGGCGGACACTGAAGCTTTCTTT. Amino acids: CASSIRGSADTEAFF.